Below, 31 T cell receptor beta chains from the same sample are listed, as sequenced in a study of beta chain features in type 1 diabetes. Points from the study as a whole: When Type 1 diabetes patients were examined, their TCRB CDR3s proved moderately but significantly shorter in all four CD4+ subsets.

The antigens of these receptors remain unknown. The whole isolated RNA underwent reverse transcription, so sequencing captured expressed TCRB transcripts. The assay was immunoSEQ multiplex PCR, and TCRdb's table has in-frame clones only and misses some. The repertoire holds 600,000 to 700,000 clones, with 10% to 15% as singletons. The specimen sequenced was naive CD4+ T cells from blood. These TCRs come from a young man with type 1 diabetes.

This chain connects TRBV28 to TRBJ2-1; tentative D call: TRBD1 (6 bases). Germline V CDR1 and CDR2: MDHEN, SYDVKM. The CDR3 covers 15 residues. Between the trimmed V and J ends, which lost 8 bases and 7 bases, there was a span of 21 bases. The CDR3 coding sequence is TGTGCCAGCGGGGTCATCCGGGACACGGGGAATGAGCAGTTCTTC. Its translation: CASGVIRDTGNEQFF.

In this sample, this clone turned up a few times. V gene TRBV6-5 combines with J gene TRBJ2-7; TRBD1 aligns across 7 bases. CDR3 length equals 13 residues. Germline V gene data show CDR1 as MNHEY and CDR2 as SVGAGI. After removal of 6 bases from V and 3 bases from J, the junction contained 5 bases not matched to a gene. The CDR3 spells CASRPGQYYEQYF. In DNA, the CDR3 is TGTGCCAGCAGGCCGGGACAGTACTACGAGCAGTACTTC.

The chain uses TRBV29-1 and TRBJ1-1; tentative D call: TRBD1 (5 bases). Germline V gene sequence: CDR1 SQVTM, CDR2 ANQGSEA. The CDR3 is made up of 14 amino acids. Trimming took off 1 base at V and 0 bases at J, with 9 bases between the two ends. The CDR3 coding sequence is TGCAGCGTTGAAGTCCAGGGAATGAACACTGAAGCTTTCTTT. It encodes CSVEVQGMNTEAFF.

The J gene is TRBJ1-1, the V gene TRBV13; D ambiguous. Deletions cut 5 bases from V and 4 bases from J, with 14 bases between. CDR1 and CDR2 from the germline V gene are PRHDT and FYEKMQ (reference sequence). This CDR3 region has 14 residues. CDR3 loop: CASSNPGSGTEAFF. CDR3 in DNA: TGTGCCAGCAGCAATCCGGGGTCGGGCACTGAAGCTTTCTTT.

J is TRBJ2-1 and V is TRBV9; TRBD1 agrees at 8 bases. The CDR3 is 17 residues long. Germline assignment: CDR1 SGDLS and CDR2 YYNGEE. Trimming at V came to 3 bases and at J to 7 bases, leaving 15 bases not matched to a gene. The CDR3 region is CASSAFRDRTPPNEQFF. The CDR3 DNA reads as TGTGCCAGCAGCGCCTTTCGGGACAGGACACCCCCAAATGAGCAGTTCTTC.

This clone has a handful of counts. The chain is built from TRBV14 and TRBJ2-1; no reliable D call. Germline CDR1 reads SGHDN; CDR2 reads FVKESK. The CDR3 is 14 amino acids. With 2 bases removed from V and 2 bases from J, the gap between germline ends came to 7 bases. CDR3 nucleotides: TGTGCCAGCAGCCAATTTGTTACCTACAATGAGCAGTTCTTC. This sequence encodes CASSQFVTYNEQFF.

This rearrangement joins TRBV7-9 to TRBJ1-1; 10 nucleotides match TRBD1. The CDR3 is made up of 15 amino acids. V lost 3 bases to trimming and J lost 5 bases; unmatched junction nucleotides: 6. The germline gives CDR1 SEHNR, CDR2 FQNEAQ (reference sequence). The CDR3 loop reads CASSFRQGAGTEAFF. CDR3 DNA: TGTGCCAGCAGCTTCAGACAGGGGGCAGGGACTGAAGCTTTCTTT.

This clone has only a few counts. The J gene is TRBJ2-7, the V gene TRBV30, with D uncertain. The V end was cut by 1 base, the J end by 2 bases, with 6 bases between. The CDR3 sequence is 12 residues long. The V gene's germline CDR1 is GTSNPN and CDR2 SVGIG (reference sequence). The CDR3 sequence: CAWSAWPYEQYF. In DNA, the CDR3 is TGTGCCTGGAGTGCCTGGCCCTACGAGCAGTACTTC.

The chain has TRBV5-1 and TRBJ2-3, with 8 bases lining up with TRBD2. From germline, CDR1 is SGHRS and CDR2 YFSETQ. The CDR3 totals 16 residues. After removal of 4 bases from V and 8 bases from J, the junction contained 15 bases not matched to a gene. CDR3 amino acids: CASSPSGGSLAGTQYF. CDR3 DNA: TGCGCCAGCAGCCCCTCGGGGGGGAGCTTAGCCGGTACGCAGTATTTT.

In its sample, this clone was seen a few times. The chain couples TRBV9 to TRBJ1-2; 8 positions match TRBD1. This CDR3 spans 12 amino acids. Trimming removed 4 bases from V and 11 bases from J; junction bases left unmatched: 7. Germline values: CDR1 SGDLS, CDR2 YYNGEE. The CDR3, as DNA: TGTGCCAGCAGCCTAGGACAGGGACCTTACACCTTC. It specifies CASSLGQGPYTF.

This clone was seen more than once but under ten times. The chain uses TRBV25-1 and TRBJ2-5; 8 bases match TRBD2. The CDR3 extends over 14 amino acids. Per germline, CDR1 MGHDK and CDR2 SYGVNS. V lost 7 bases to trimming and J lost 6 bases; unmatched junction nucleotides: 10. The CDR3 region is CASTLSGGSKTQYF. DNA for the CDR3: TGTGCCAGCACGCTATCGGGGGGGAGTAAGACCCAGTACTTC.

The rearrangement links TRBV29-1 to TRBJ1-2; D not resolved. The CDR3 contains 12 residues. The ends were cut back, 3 bases at V and 8 bases at J, with 13 bases in the middle. CDR1 SQVTM and CDR2 ANQGSEA come from the germline V gene. The CDR3 DNA reads TGCAGCGTTGATAGGGCCGAAGTAGGCTACACCTTC. Translation gives CSVDRAEVGYTF.

CDR3 sequence reads: CATSRETQFNYGYTF. The CDR3 bases are TGTGCCACCAGCAGAGAGACTCAATTTAACTATGGCTACACCTTC. This chain joins TRBV15 and TRBJ1-2; no clear D. The CDR3 is made up of 15 amino acids. CDR1 is LNHNV and CDR2 is YYDKDF in the germline V gene (reference sequence). The V gene lost 0 bases and the J gene lost 1 base, with 9 bases spanning the gap.

This clone was detected a few times. The rearrangement joins TRBV9 to TRBJ2-1; TRBD2 aligns across 8 bases. V was pared by 4 bases and J by 4 bases, with 13 bases of the junction left unmatched. The CDR3 is 17 residues long. The germline gives CDR1 SGDLS, CDR2 YYNGEE. CDR3 nucleotides: TGTGCCAGCAGCCCCTTACCGGGCGTAGCGGGGTACAATGAGCAGTTCTTC. Protein: CASSPLPGVAGYNEQFF.

This chain links TRBV30 with TRBJ2-7, with D possibly being TRBD1 or TRBD2 (5 bases each). V was clipped by 5 bases and J by 5 bases, with 10 bases between them. This CDR3 spans 11 amino acids. CDR1 is GTSNPN, CDR2 SVGIG, per germline (reference sequence). The chain's CDR3 is CAWGAGNEQYF. CDR3 sequence (DNA): TGTGCCTGGGGGGCCGGGAACGAGCAGTACTTC.

The chain is built from TRBV19 and TRBJ1-5, with 10 bases identical to TRBD1. V dropped 6 bases and J dropped 2; count of bases not matched to a gene: 4. CDR1 is LNHDA and CDR2 is SQIVND in the germline V gene (reference sequence). This CDR3 spans 15 amino acids. This chain's CDR3 is CASRRQGAGNQPQHF. In DNA form, the CDR3 reads TGTGCCAGTAGGCGACAGGGGGCAGGCAATCAGCCCCAGCATTTT.

This clone was seen only a few times. The gene calls are TRBV30 and TRBJ2-7; D is possibly TRBD1 or TRBD2 (5 bases each). Trimming took 4 bases from V and 3 from J, leaving 19 bases between them. CDR1 and CDR2 from the germline V gene are GTSNPN and SVGIG (reference sequence). CDR3 length equals 15 residues. The CDR3 protein is CAWTPWGRENYEQYF. The DNA of the CDR3 is TGTGCCTGGACCCCCTGGGGCAGGGAGAACTACGAGCAGTACTTC.

This clone was seen more than once but under ten times. This chain uses TRBV5-1 with TRBJ2-7; the D call may be TRBD1 or TRBD2 (6 bases each). CDR3 size: 13 residues. Trimming cost V 4 bases and J 2 bases, with 10 bases left between them. In germline, CDR1 is SGHRS, CDR2 YFSETQ. The CDR3 here is CASSPGGPYEQYF. DNA of the CDR3: TGCGCCAGCAGCCCCGGGGGCCCCTACGAGCAGTACTTC.

The J gene is TRBJ2-1, the V gene TRBV7-3, with 7 positions matching TRBD1. The CDR3 is made up of 14 amino acids. The junction had 3 bases not matched to a gene; V was cut back by 1 base and J by 6 bases. Per germline, CDR1 SGHTA and CDR2 FQGTGA. CDR3 DNA: TGTGCCAGCAGCTTAAGGGCAGGGGGCAATGAGCAGTTCTTC. Translated, it gives CASSLRAGGNEQFF.

This clone was detected a few times. The chain recombines TRBV4-1 with TRBJ2-1; TRBD2 is a possible D gene (6 bases). The germline V and J ends were trimmed by 0 bases and 10 bases, with 10 bases remaining between them. CDR3 length equals 13 residues. Germline V gene sequence: CDR1 MGHRA, CDR2 YSYEKL. The CDR3 nucleotides read TGCGCCAGCAGCCAAGATTGGGGGGTCGAGCAGTTCTTC. Translating gives CASSQDWGVEQFF.

This clone was counted a few times. This same CDR3 is encoded by further DNA sequences in the sample. CDR3 nucleotide sequence: TGCAGCGTAGGGACGGCTAACTATGGCTACACCTTC. Translating it yields CSVGTANYGYTF. The chain combines TRBV29-1 with TRBJ1-2; the D gene is possibly TRBD1 (5 bases). Germline V gene lookup returns CDR1 SQVTM and CDR2 ANQGSEA. The CDR3 has 12 residues. The ends were cut back, 6 bases at V and 0 bases at J, with 8 bases in the middle. The whole variable domain, remainder taken from reference TRBV29-1 and TRBJ1-2, is SAVISQKPSRDICQRGTSLTIQCQVDSQVTMMFWYRQQPGQSLTLIATANQGSEATYESGFVIDKFPISRPNLTFSTLTVSNMSPEDSSIYLCSVGTANYGYTFGSGTRLTVV.

On this clone itself: A read error may account for a junction end that differs from germline. The chain is built from TRBV20-1 and TRBJ1-2; the D is unclear. The length of the CDR3 is 11 residues. From germline, CDR1 is DFQATT and CDR2 SNEGSKA (reference sequence). The CDR3, as DNA: TGCAGTGCTGGCAGTTTCCATGGCTACATCTTC. Translation gives CSAGSFHGYIF.

The chain recombines TRBV5-6 with TRBJ2-5, with TRBD2 as a possible D gene (6 bases). Trimming removed 1 base from V and 1 base from J, with 8 bases in between. Germline-derived CDR1 and CDR2 are SGHDT and YYEEEE. The CDR3 is made up of 14 amino acids. The CDR3 region has the DNA TGTGCCAGCAGCTTGCGGGGGAGCCAAGAGACCCAGTACTTC. It encodes CASSLRGSQETQYF.

The gene calls are TRBV19 and TRBJ1-2; possibly TRBD1 for D (6 bases). The V end was cut by 4 bases, the J end by 8 bases, with 14 bases between. Germline CDR1 reads LNHDA; CDR2 reads SQIVND (reference sequence). The CDR3 is 13 amino acids. The CDR3 DNA follows: TGTGCCAGTAGTAACAGGGTACGAGGAGGCTACACCTTC. The encoded protein is CASSNRVRGGYTF.

There are a few counts of this clone. V is TRBV7-2 and J is TRBJ2-1; 10 positions agree with TRBD2. Trimming took 5 bases from V and 5 from J; bases not matched to a gene: 9. The CDR3 has 16 residues. Germline CDR1 SGHTA, CDR2 FQGNSA. In DNA form, the CDR3 reads TGTGCCAGCAGCCTCCGTCGAGCGGGGGGGGACAATGAGCAGTTCTTC. Its protein is CASSLRRAGGDNEQFF. Drawing the rest from reference TRBV7-2 and TRBJ2-1, the complete variable domain is GAGVSQSPSNKVTEKGKDVELRCDPISGHTALYWYRQSLGQGLEFLIYFQGNSAPDKSGLPSDRFSAERTGGSVSTLTIQRTQQEDSAVYLCASSLRRAGGDNEQFFGPGTRLTVL.

The J gene is TRBJ1-6, the V gene TRBV18, with no clear D. V shed 2 bases and J shed 5 bases, with 13 bases lying between them. Germline V CDR1 and CDR2: KGHSH, LQKENI. The CDR3 consists of 16 residues. Here the CDR3 reads CASSPLGPGNNSPLHF. CDR3 DNA: TGTGCCAGCTCACCATTGGGCCCGGGGAATAATTCACCCCTCCACTTT.

The V and J genes are TRBV10-3 and TRBJ1-2, with 8 bases that match TRBD1. Trimming at V came to 6 bases and at J to 4 bases, leaving 4 bases not matched to a gene. The length of the CDR3 is 13 residues. Germline CDR1 ENHRY, CDR2 SYGVKD. CDR3 in amino acids: CAIRGQESYGYTF. CDR3 coding DNA: TGTGCCATCAGGGGACAGGAATCCTATGGCTACACCTTC.

The table lists this clone with a few counts. Distinct nucleotide sequences in the sample also encode this CDR3. The chain uses TRBV5-1 and TRBJ2-5, with 10 bases fitting TRBD2. The trim removed 4 bases at V and 0 bases at J, leaving 3 bases unmatched. This CDR3 is 15 amino acids long. Germline CDR1 is SGHRS and CDR2 is YFSETQ. Here the CDR3 reads CASSLGLADQETQYF. As DNA, the CDR3 is TGCGCCAGCAGCCTTGGACTAGCGGACCAAGAGACCCAGTACTTC. Looking up the rest from reference TRBV5-1 and TRBJ2-5 gives the full variable domain: KAGVTQTPRYLIKTRGQQVTLSCSPISGHRSVSWYQQTPGQGLQFLFEYFSETQRNKGNFPGRFSGRQFSNSRSEMNVSTLELGDSALYLCASSLGLADQETQYFGPGTRLLVL.

The table lists this clone with a few counts. The V gene is TRBV2, the J gene TRBJ2-5, with 8 bases that match TRBD2. The germline V gene has CDR1 SNHLY and CDR2 FYNNEI. The CDR3 covers 14 residues. The V gene end was trimmed by 7 bases and the J gene end by 1 base; junction bases not matched to a gene: 5. The CDR3 loop is CASNSGALQETQYF. The CDR3, as DNA: TGTGCCAGCAATAGCGGGGCGCTCCAAGAGACCCAGTACTTC.

This chain uses TRBV29-1 with TRBJ2-7, with 8 bases that match TRBD1. The V segment lost 7 bases and the J segment 5 bases; nucleotides outside the gene matches: 10. The CDR3 spans 13 residues. The V gene's germline CDR1 is SQVTM and CDR2 ANQGSEA. The chain's CDR3 is CSDGTGRVDEQYF. The DNA of the CDR3 is TGCAGCGATGGGACAGGAAGGGTTGACGAGCAGTACTTC.

This clone was seen more than once but under ten times. This sequence joins TRBV28 and TRBJ2-3; D gene uncertain. The V gene lost 4 bases and the J gene lost 3 bases, with 8 bases spanning the gap. Germline V gene sequence: CDR1 MDHEN, CDR2 SYDVKM. The CDR3 consists of 13 residues. The CDR3 DNA reads as TGTGCCAGCAGTTCCTCCGGGACAGATACGCAGTATTTT. Translated: CASSSSGTDTQYF.